This paragraph reports one T cell receptor (beta chain). Which antigen it targets is not known. Per-base qualities were not stored, and no clone one base away is much larger. TCRbeta CDR3 regions were amplified from genomic DNA using the immunoSEQ Assay, a bias-controlled multiplex PCR. The authors processed their data as follows. Nucleated cell counts per sample were estimated from amplification of reference gene primers within the assay. To quantify the absolute abundance of each unique TCRbeta CDR3 rearrangement, sequence reads were collapsed and filtered. For each sample, productive Simpson clonality was calculated by taking the square root of Simpson's diversity index across productive rearrangements. TCRdb re-hosts the immuneACCESS table, in-frame sequences only. Its copies lack some clones; in the studies checked, an unresolved V gene accounts for under half of them, and the cause for the rest is not known. That table furnishes V, J and clone size, whereas the DNA furnished D and trimming. The sample table shows a few hundred thousand clones, and 75% to 90% are seen once. Of the sample, about 4.5% is held by the ten largest clones.

This specimen comes from a study of blood T cell repertoires in COVID-19 (dated by TCRdb to the early 2020s). As for the study more broadly: Samples from collaborators originated in the United States, Italy and Spain and spanned both the acute and convalescent phases of COVID-19. The prospective study material was composed of cDNA or gDNA derived from T cells, B-cell-depleted T cells, or PBMCs. Deeply sampled blood TCRbeta repertoires from subjects exposed to, actively infected with, or recovered from COVID-19 were included in the dataset. The repertoires were made available in a free public database intended to serve as a resource for research on the immune response to SARS-CoV-2. The samples were drawn from the first 160 participants of the ongoing ImmuneRACE study and from 1,254 subjects provided by 6 global collaborators. Nearly every sample came with metadata listing a de-identified subject ID, COVID-19 status, age in years and sex. Where available, HLA class I and class II types were taken from metadata supplied by the sample provider and were not determined by assay-based typing. The study at large found these results: The quantity of clinical and demographic metadata differed by source and by participant and was supplied without curation.

Samples from volunteer blood donors who had recovered from COVID-19 were contributed by a second Seattle source. Collaborating institutions collected whole blood in K2EDTA tubes following their own protocols. For TCRbeta analysis, collaborators shipped samples as frozen whole blood, isolated PBMCs, or DNA extracted from either of those sample types. CDR1 is given as KGHDR and CDR2 as SFDVKD, both from the germline V gene. From the cysteine through the phenylalanine, the CDR3 covers 14 amino acids. Only CDR3 DNA is held: 42 bases, read in frame from base 1. Unmatched junction bases come to 2, with V trimmed by 3 bases and J by 1 base.

The sequence is built from TRBV24-1 and TRBJ2-7; TRBD1 fits 7 bases in the junction. Specimen: peripheral blood. The sequence was obtained from a middle-aged woman who had recovered from COVID-19. The CDR3 reads CATSDTDRSYEQYF. The nucleotide sequence reads as follows: TGTGCCACCAGTGATACGGACAGGTCCTACGAGCAGTACTTC.